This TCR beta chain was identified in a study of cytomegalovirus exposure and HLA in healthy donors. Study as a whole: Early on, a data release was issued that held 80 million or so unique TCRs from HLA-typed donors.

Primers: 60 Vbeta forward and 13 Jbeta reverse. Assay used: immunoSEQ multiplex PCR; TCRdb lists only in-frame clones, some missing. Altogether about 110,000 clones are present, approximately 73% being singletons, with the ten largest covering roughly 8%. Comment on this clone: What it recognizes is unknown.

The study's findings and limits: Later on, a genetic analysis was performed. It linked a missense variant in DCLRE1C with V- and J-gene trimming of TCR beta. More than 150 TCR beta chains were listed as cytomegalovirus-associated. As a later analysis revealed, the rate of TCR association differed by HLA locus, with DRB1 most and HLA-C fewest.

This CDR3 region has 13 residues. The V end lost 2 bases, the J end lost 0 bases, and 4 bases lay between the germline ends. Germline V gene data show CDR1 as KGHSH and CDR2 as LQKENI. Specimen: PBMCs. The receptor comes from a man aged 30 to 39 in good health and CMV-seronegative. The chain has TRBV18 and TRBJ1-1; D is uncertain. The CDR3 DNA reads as TGTGCCAGCTCACCAGAGTTGAACACTGAAGCTTTCTTT. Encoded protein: CASSPELNTEAFF.